These 31 T cell receptor beta chains came from one sample sequenced in a study of shared clonotypes between healthy human individuals. TCRdb's table, derived via immunoSEQ multiplex PCR, lists solely in-frame clones and lacks some. The table includes some 500,000 clones, around three quarters detected once. The sequencing sample was made of PBMCs. Source of these receptors: a middle-aged woman in good health. Some clones in this sample may be carry-over from other donors' samples.

This clone was recorded a few times. The V and J genes are TRBV7-2 and TRBJ1-2; D possibly corresponds to TRBD1 (5 bases). The length of the CDR3 is 13 residues. Germline V gene lookup returns CDR1 SGHTA and CDR2 FQGNSA. Trimming stripped 6 bases from V and 4 bases from J, with 12 bases between. The CDR3 is CASRPSGVYGYTF. In DNA form, the CDR3 reads TGTGCCAGCAGGCCCTCGGGGGTCTATGGCTACACCTTC.

The chain has TRBV5-4 and TRBJ2-3; TRBD2 matches 9 bases. J was trimmed by 3 bases and V by 1 base; bases with no gene match: 6. The CDR3 consists of 16 residues. Germline V gives CDR1 SGHNT, CDR2 YYREEE (reference sequence). DNA of the CDR3: TGTGCCAGCAGCTTGTTAGCGGGAGAGGTGACAGATACGCAGTATTTT. It is translated as CASSLLAGEVTDTQYF. Based on the CDR3 plus reference TRBV5-4 and TRBJ2-3, the full variable domain is ETGVTQSPTHLIKTRGQQVTLRCSSQSGHNTVSWYQQALGQGPQFIFQYYREEENGRGNFPPRFSGLQFPNYSSELNVNALELDDSALYLCASSLLAGEVTDTQYFGPGTRLTVL.

This chain connects TRBV7-2 to TRBJ2-7, with 9 positions matching TRBD2. The ends lost 3 bases at V and 7 bases at J; junction bases unmatched: 10. The CDR3 has 15 residues. CDR1 is SGHTA, CDR2 FQGNSA, per germline. CDR3 protein: CASSFVSGSPGEQYF. The CDR3 DNA reads TGTGCCAGCAGCTTCGTTAGCGGGAGCCCTGGGGAGCAGTACTTC.

This clone was picked up many times. The V call is TRBV4-2, the J call TRBJ1-5, with D possibly TRBD1 on 5 matching bases. There are 15 residues in the CDR3. Germline assignment: CDR1 LGHNA and CDR2 YNFKEQ. V lost 0 bases, J lost 5 bases, and 11 bases lay in between. This chain's CDR3 is CASSQDSGSHQPQHF. The CDR3, as DNA: TGTGCCAGCAGCCAAGATTCAGGGAGCCATCAGCCCCAGCATTTT.

The chain is built from TRBV30 and TRBJ2-2; D unclear. The CDR3 sequence is 14 residues long. The germline V gene encodes CDR1 GTSNPN and CDR2 SVGIG (reference sequence). The ends were cut back, 2 bases at V and 5 bases at J, with 12 bases in the middle. Here the CDR3 DNA reads TGTGCCTGGAGTTCTCCGTATGGGACCGGGGAGCTGTTTTTT. This encodes CAWSSPYGTGELFF.

V is TRBV15 and J is TRBJ2-2; D is undetermined. Germline CDR1 reads LNHNV; CDR2 reads YYDKDF (reference sequence). The CDR3 runs 16 residues. V lost 1 base, J lost 3 bases, and 12 bases lay in between. CDR3 in amino acids: CATSRGATWDTGELFF. CDR3 nucleotides: TGTGCCACCAGCAGAGGGGCGACCTGGGACACCGGGGAGCTGTTTTTT. Drawing the rest from reference TRBV15 and TRBJ2-2, the complete variable domain is DAMVIQNPRYQVTQFGKPVTLSCSQTLNHNVMYWYQQKSSQAPKLLFHYYDKDFNNEADTPDNFQSRRPNTSFCFLDIRSPGLGDTAMYLCATSRGATWDTGELFFGEGSRLTVL.

This chain joins TRBV9 and TRBJ2-4; D unclear. The CDR3 contains 14 residues. V was pared by 2 bases and J by 8 bases, with 14 bases between. CDR1 and CDR2 (germline): SGDLS, YYNGEE. This CDR3 reads CASSVEGTGYIQYF. The CDR3 DNA is TGTGCCAGCAGCGTGGAAGGTACTGGCTACATTCAGTACTTC.

The chain joins TRBV19 to TRBJ2-2, with 7 bases identical to TRBD1. CDR1 and CDR2 (germline): LNHDA, SQIVND (reference sequence). This CDR3 contains 14 residues. V shed 6 bases and J 7 bases; nucleotides not matched to a gene: 8. The chain's CDR3 is CASRKQTGVGELFF. The CDR3, as DNA: TGTGCCAGTAGGAAGCAAACAGGGGTCGGGGAGCTGTTTTTT.

This chain connects TRBV5-4 to TRBJ2-3; 13 nucleotides line up with TRBD2. Germline CDR1 SGHNT, CDR2 YYREEE (reference sequence). V was pared by 6 bases and J by 2 bases, with 9 bases of the junction left unmatched. The CDR3 has 17 residues. CDR3 coding DNA: TGTGCCAGCACCATGGGGGGACTAGCGGGGACCACAGATACGCAGTATTTT. Translating it yields CASTMGGLAGTTDTQYF.

The CDR3 nucleotides read TGTGCCAGTAGTTCCCTCAGGGGCGAGCAGTTCTTC. Amino acids: CASSSLRGEQFF. This sequence joins TRBV19 and TRBJ2-1, with a possible D match to TRBD1 (6 bases). CDR3 length: 12 residues. Trimming cost V 5 bases and J 10 bases, with 12 bases left between them. Germline assignment: CDR1 LNHDA and CDR2 SQIVND (reference sequence). Based on the CDR3 plus reference TRBV19 and TRBJ2-1, the full variable domain is DGGITQSPKYLFRKEGQNVTLSCEQNLNHDAMYWYRQDPGQGLRLIYYSQIVNDFQKGDIAEGYSVSREKKESFPLTVTSAQKNPTAFYLCASSSLRGEQFFGPGTRLTVL.

The gene calls are TRBV7-2 and TRBJ2-7; the match to TRBD1 covers 9 bases. CDR1 and CDR2 from the germline V gene are SGHTA and FQGNSA. The CDR3 is 14 residues long. Losses at the gene ends were 3 bases for V and 3 bases for J; bases not matched to a gene: 3. The CDR3 here is CASSLRQGDYEQYF. The CDR3, as DNA: TGTGCCAGCAGCTTGCGACAGGGGGACTACGAGCAGTACTTC.

The table lists this clone with a few counts. The CDR3 sequence: CASSLKTDGHYGYTF. CDR3 nucleotide sequence: TGTGCCAGCAGCTTAAAGACTGACGGACACTATGGCTACACCTTC. The V call is TRBV7-6, the J call TRBJ1-2; D not resolved. Germline loops: CDR1 SGHVS, CDR2 FNYEAQ. V was pared by 2 bases and J by 3 bases, with 13 bases between. The CDR3 covers 15 residues.

The chain is built from TRBV19 and TRBJ1-3; perhaps TRBD1 as D (6 bases). V was shortened by 11 bases and J by 3 bases, with 23 bases between the two germline ends. This CDR3 contains 16 residues. From germline, CDR1 is LNHDA and CDR2 SQIVND (reference sequence). CDR3 coding DNA: TGTGCCTGCGGGGGCCATATTCGGGGACGTGGAAACACCATATATTTT. Translated, it gives CACGGHIRGRGNTIYF.

The chain carries TRBV7-2 and TRBJ1-4, with 7 bases matching TRBD1. The length of the CDR3 is 14 residues. The V segment lost 1 base and the J segment 10 bases; nucleotides outside the gene matches: 6. Germline lookup yields CDR1 SGHTA and CDR2 FQGNSA. CDR3 nucleotide sequence: TGTGCCAGCAGCTTAGGAGGGGGCTTGGGAAAACTGTTTTTT. Translation gives CASSLGGGLGKLFF.

This chain connects TRBV28 to TRBJ2-3; 15 positions match TRBD2. The germline gives CDR1 MDHEN, CDR2 SYDVKM. The ends lost 6 bases at V and 5 bases at J; junction bases unmatched: 3. The CDR3 is made up of 15 amino acids. In nucleotides, the CDR3 is TGTGCCAGCAGACGGACTAGCGGGAGGGGAGATACGCAGTATTTT. Encoded protein: CASRRTSGRGDTQYF.

The chain recombines TRBV7-9 with TRBJ2-1, with no clear D. This CDR3 contains 15 residues. The V gene lost 4 bases and the J gene lost 10 bases, with 20 bases spanning the gap. Per the germline V gene, CDR1 is SEHNR and CDR2 is FQNEAQ (reference sequence). CDR3 residues: CASSSSVNSHEEQFF. CDR3 in DNA: TGTGCCAGCAGCTCCAGCGTGAACTCTCATGAAGAGCAGTTCTTC.

The rearrangement links TRBV10-3 to TRBJ2-1, with 9 bases fitting TRBD2. From germline, CDR1 is ENHRY and CDR2 SYGVKD. The CDR3 totals 14 residues. The V gene end was trimmed by 8 bases and the J gene end by 7 bases; junction bases not matched to a gene: 9. This CDR3 reads CAISREGLVNEQFF. As DNA, the CDR3 is TGTGCCATCTCGCGGGAGGGCCTTGTAAATGAGCAGTTCTTC.

J is TRBJ2-7 and V is TRBV28; possible D gene TRBD2, 5 bases. Trimming shortened V by 4 bases and J by 2 bases, and 15 bases separated the two germline ends. Germline CDR1 and CDR2: MDHEN and SYDVKM. The CDR3 has 15 amino acids. The CDR3 sequence is CASSSPGLITYEQYF. The CDR3 DNA follows: TGTGCCAGCAGTTCCCCCGGACTTATAACCTACGAGCAGTACTTC.

The chain joins TRBV19 to TRBJ1-5; D possibly corresponds to TRBD1 (5 bases). Germline assignment: CDR1 LNHDA and CDR2 SQIVND (reference sequence). Deletions cut 5 bases from V and 7 bases from J, with 12 bases between. This CDR3 spans 13 amino acids. This CDR3 is CASSPGMGQPQHF. In DNA form, the CDR3 reads TGTGCCAGTAGTCCAGGGATGGGACAGCCCCAGCATTTT.

This clone has a handful of counts. This chain links TRBV7-2 with TRBJ1-3; D is undetermined. Germline V gene lookup returns CDR1 SGHTA and CDR2 FQGNSA. The CDR3 loop spans 13 amino acids. Trimming pared 5 bases from V and 1 base from J, leaving 6 bases between. The CDR3 DNA is TGTGCCAGCAGCCCCAGTTCTGGAAACACCATATATTTT. It is translated as CASSPSSGNTIYF.

The CDR3 loop reads CASSGTGGANIQYF. CDR3 coding DNA: TGTGCCAGCAGTGGTACAGGGGGCGCAAACATTCAGTACTTC. The rearrangement uses TRBV27 and TRBJ2-4, with 9 bases aligning to TRBD1. The CDR3 is 14 residues long. V dropped 5 bases and J dropped 6; count of bases not matched to a gene: 5. Germline loops: CDR1 MNHEY, CDR2 SMNVEV (reference sequence).

V gene TRBV18 combines with J gene TRBJ2-5, with D tentatively TRBD1 (6 bases). Between the trimmed V and J ends, which lost 3 bases and 1 base, there was a span of 15 bases. The CDR3 has 16 amino acids. Germline V CDR1 and CDR2: KGHSH, LQKENI. As DNA, the CDR3 is TGTGCCAGCTCACCGGGGGCGGTGGGGACCCAAGAGACCCAGTACTTC. This codes for CASSPGAVGTQETQYF.

This clone was observed a few times. The genes are TRBV4-1 and TRBJ1-1; 9 bases map to TRBD1. The germline V gene encodes CDR1 MGHRA and CDR2 YSYEKL. CDR3 size: 17 residues. Trimming cost V 4 bases and J 4 bases; bases outside gene matches: 13. CDR3 DNA: TGCGCCAGCAGCCTGCAACTCTACCGGGACAGGGTCACTGAAGCTTTCTTT. Translating it yields CASSLQLYRDRVTEAFF.

V gene TRBV19 combines with J gene TRBJ1-4; the D gene is possibly TRBD1 (6 bases). This CDR3 is 14 amino acids long. Germline V gene lookup returns CDR1 LNHDA and CDR2 SQIVND (reference sequence). V was shortened by 5 bases and J by 6 bases, with 13 bases between the two germline ends. CDR3 in amino acids: CASSARGLDEKLFF. In nucleotides, the CDR3 is TGTGCCAGTAGTGCCCGGGGGCTTGATGAAAAACTGTTTTTT. Based on the CDR3 plus reference TRBV19 and TRBJ1-4, the full variable domain is DGGITQSPKYLFRKEGQNVTLSCEQNLNHDAMYWYRQDPGQGLRLIYYSQIVNDFQKGDIAEGYSVSREKKESFPLTVTSAQKNPTAFYLCASSARGLDEKLFFGSGTQLSVL.

V gene TRBV5-8 combines with J gene TRBJ2-1; possibly TRBD1 or TRBD2 for D (6 bases each). V was shortened by 5 bases and J by 9 bases, with 21 bases between the two germline ends. Germline assignment: CDR1 SGHTS and CDR2 YDEGEE. The CDR3 covers 15 residues. The CDR3 nucleotides read TGTGCCAGCAGGGCCGGGACAAAGTGGAGGGGTGAGCAGTTCTTC. Translated: CASRAGTKWRGEQFF.

V usage is TRBV11-2 and J usage is TRBJ2-5, with D unresolved. Germline assignment: CDR1 SGHAT and CDR2 FQNNGV. Trimming stripped 6 bases from V and 4 bases from J, with 6 bases between. The CDR3 is 11 residues long. Here the CDR3 reads CASRGGETQYF. The CDR3 bases are TGTGCCAGCAGGGGTGGAGAGACCCAGTACTTC.

This clone was counted between two and nine times. J is TRBJ1-5 and V is TRBV7-2, with TRBD1 identical over 7 bases. Germline V gene data show CDR1 as SGHTA and CDR2 as FQGNSA. The CDR3 totals 12 residues. V lost 5 bases and J lost 7; bases outside the gene matches: 2. This CDR3 is CASSVQGQPQHF. The CDR3 coding sequence is TGTGCCAGCAGCGTACAGGGGCAGCCCCAGCATTTT. The variable domain in full, completed from reference TRBV7-2 and TRBJ1-5, reads GAGVSQSPSNKVTEKGKDVELRCDPISGHTALYWYRQSLGQGLEFLIYFQGNSAPDKSGLPSDRFSAERTGGSVSTLTIQRTQQEDSAVYLCASSVQGQPQHFGDGTRLSIL.

The chain carries TRBV6-6 and TRBJ2-3; D unresolved. Germline assignment: CDR1 MNHNY and CDR2 SVGAGI (reference sequence). The CDR3 loop spans 13 amino acids. The V end lost 7 bases, the J end lost 1 base, and 9 bases lay between the germline ends. CDR3 protein: CASTLPGTDTQYF. In DNA, the CDR3 is TGTGCCAGCACCCTTCCGGGCACAGATACGCAGTATTTT.

This clone was counted once. The J gene is TRBJ2-7, the V gene TRBV11-3; D remains unclear. The V end lost 1 base, the J end lost 6 bases, and 10 bases lay between the germline ends. The CDR3 extends over 13 amino acids. Per the germline V gene, CDR1 is SGHNT and CDR2 is YENEEA. The CDR3 nucleotides are TGTGCCAGCAGCTTAGTAAAGGGCTCCGAGCAGTACTTC. Its translation is CASSLVKGSEQYF. Full variable domain (outside the CDR3, taken from reference TRBV11-3 and TRBJ2-7): EAGVVQSPRYKIIEKKQPVAFWCNPISGHNTLYWYLQNLGQGPELLIRYENEEAVDDSQLPKDRFSAERLKGVDSTLKIQPAELGDSAVYLCASSLVKGSEQYFGPGTRLTVT.

The chain carries TRBV4-2 and TRBJ1-1; 10 bases align to TRBD1. From germline, CDR1 is LGHNA and CDR2 YNFKEQ. This CDR3 comprises 15 residues. After removal of 4 bases from V and 0 bases from J, the junction contained 2 bases not matched to a gene. The CDR3, as DNA: TGTGCCAGCAGCCGGGACAGGGGAATGAACACTGAAGCTTTCTTT. Amino acid sequence: CASSRDRGMNTEAFF.

As for this clone: The sample holds other DNA sequences that translate to the same CDR3. This rearrangement joins TRBV5-1 to TRBJ2-1; 12 bases are a match to TRBD2. The CDR3 runs 15 residues. Germline V gene sequence: CDR1 SGHRS, CDR2 YFSETQ. V lost 3 bases, J lost 4 bases, and 2 bases stayed unmatched. The CDR3 reads CASSSGLAGYNEQFF. DNA of the CDR3: TGCGCCAGCAGCTCTGGACTAGCGGGATACAATGAGCAGTTCTTC.